This note documents a single T cell receptor (beta chain) sequence. The data were obtained in a study of shared clonotypes between healthy human individuals. The table came from immunoSEQ multiplex PCR; TCRdb's copy has only in-frame clones and leaves some out. The profile covers approximately 320,000 clones, with roughly 84% appearing a single time and about 16% taken by the ten largest. V lost 6 bases and J lost 6, with 8 bases in between. Germline CDR1 MGHDK, CDR2 SYGVNS. The CDR3 is 12 amino acids. This chain links TRBV25-1 with TRBJ2-2; D remains unclear. Sequencing input: memory CD8+ T cells sorted from blood. Subset here: CD45RO+ cells pooled with CCR7-negative TemRA cells. The origin of this receptor is a man aged 18 to 29 in good health. The CDR3 DNA follows: TGTGCCAGCAGCCTTACGGCCGGGGAGCTGTTTTTT. Residues: CASSLTAGELFF.